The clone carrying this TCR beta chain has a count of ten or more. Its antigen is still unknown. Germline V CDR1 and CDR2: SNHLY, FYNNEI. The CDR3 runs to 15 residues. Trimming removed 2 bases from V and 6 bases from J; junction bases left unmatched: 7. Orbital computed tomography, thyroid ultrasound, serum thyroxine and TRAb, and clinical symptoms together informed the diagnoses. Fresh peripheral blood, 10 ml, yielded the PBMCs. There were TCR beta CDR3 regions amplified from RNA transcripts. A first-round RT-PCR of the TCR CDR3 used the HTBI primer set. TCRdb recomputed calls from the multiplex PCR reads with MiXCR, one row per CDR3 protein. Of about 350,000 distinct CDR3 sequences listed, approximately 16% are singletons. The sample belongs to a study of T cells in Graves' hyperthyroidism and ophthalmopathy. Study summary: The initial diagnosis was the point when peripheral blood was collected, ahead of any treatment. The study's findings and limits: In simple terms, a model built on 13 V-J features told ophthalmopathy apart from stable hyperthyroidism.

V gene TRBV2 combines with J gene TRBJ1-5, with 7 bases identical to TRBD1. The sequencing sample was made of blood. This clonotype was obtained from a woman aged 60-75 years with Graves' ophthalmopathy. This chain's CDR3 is CASSESGGGGQPQHF. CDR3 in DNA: TGTGCCAGCAGTGAAAGCGGAGGGGGCGGTCAGCCCCAGCATTTT.